The TCR beta chain described here comes from a study of T-cell reconstitution after alpha-beta-depleted transplantation in children (dated by TCRdb to about 2016). Notes on the research overall: Using TCR repertoire profiling, the study followed T-cell immune reconstitution in a quantitative way in children after TCRalphabeta/CD19-depleted allogeneic hematopoietic cell transplantation.

Trimmed from V: 4 bases; trimmed from J: 6 bases; junction bases lacking a gene match: 14. CDR1 and CDR2, per the germline V gene, are SGHVS and FNYEAQ. Including the terminal cysteine and phenylalanine, the CDR3 comprises 17 residues. Only CDR3 DNA is held: 51 bases, read in frame from base 1. Remarks on this clonotype: Its cognate antigen has yet to be identified. The record has no base qualities; no much larger clone is one base away.

The investigation overall reported the following: The high TCRbeta diversity at day 60 in some patients was ascribed to recipient T cells and intrathymic progenitors that had survived conditioning. Hyperexpanded clone frequencies declined over subsequent months; after one year, T-cell counts and TCRbeta diversity were mostly attributed to newly produced T cells. The apparently early recovery of alphabetaT-cell counts about two months after transplant reportedly depended on only several hundred rapidly expanded clones that came from non-depleted graft cells.

Library generation was performed with PCR. TCRdb names Illumina HiSeq 2500 as the instrument used. Molecular barcoding was employed in the preparation of TCR libraries, with unique molecular identifiers being used to normalize TCRbeta repertoire quantification. TCRdb reprocessing: public reads trimmed at Q25 with fastp, clones called with MiXCR, in-frame beta chains kept. Rows with one shared CDR3 protein collapse into an entry with the most common genes and DNA. The table for this sample lists fewer than 1 million distinct CDR3 sequences; approximately 15% of them were counted only once. 5% of the sample is held by the ten biggest clonotypes. The label giving this sample's treatment or condition can be read as: allogeneic hematopoietic cell transplantation with graft depleted of TCRalphabeta T cells and CD19 B cells. Transplant recipients were children who received TCRalphabeta/CD19-depleted allogeneic hematopoietic cell grafts.

This receptor was identified in a male patient younger than 18 who had a stem cell transplant for acute lymphoblastic leukemia, so the T cells may come from the graft donor. The chain is encoded by TRBV7-6 joined to TRBJ2-7; 11 bases in between match TRBD1. The sequences come from PBMCs, mostly from graft donor cells, collected 360 days after TCRalphabeta/CD19-depleted stem cell transplant. The CDR3 is CASSYSASPGTGGEQYF. The DNA sequence follows: TGTGCCAGCAGCTATAGCGCCTCACCGGGGACAGGGGGCGAGCAGTACTTC.